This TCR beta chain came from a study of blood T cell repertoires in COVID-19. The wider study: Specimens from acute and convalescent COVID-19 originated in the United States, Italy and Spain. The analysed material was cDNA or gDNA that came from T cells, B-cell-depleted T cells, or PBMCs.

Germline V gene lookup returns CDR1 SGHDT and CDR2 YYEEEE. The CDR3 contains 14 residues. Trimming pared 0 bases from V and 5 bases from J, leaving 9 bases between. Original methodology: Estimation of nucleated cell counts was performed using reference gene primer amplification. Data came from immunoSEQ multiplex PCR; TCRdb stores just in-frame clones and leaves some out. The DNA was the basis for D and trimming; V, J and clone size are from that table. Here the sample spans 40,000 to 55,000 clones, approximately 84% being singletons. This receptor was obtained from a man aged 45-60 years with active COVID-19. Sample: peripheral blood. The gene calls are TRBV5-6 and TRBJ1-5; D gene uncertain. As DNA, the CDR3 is TGTGCCAGCAGCTTGGGACTTGGCTATCAGCCCCAGCATTTT. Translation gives CASSLGLGYQPQHF.